A single T cell receptor beta chain is shown here with its context. Unmatched junction bases numbered 7, after V lost 5 bases and J lost 1 base. CDR3 length equals 16 residues. Per germline, CDR1 SGHAT and CDR2 FQDESV (reference sequence). The record originates from a study of blood T cell repertoires in COVID-19. The assay was immunoSEQ multiplex PCR, and TCRdb's table has in-frame clones only and misses some. The sample contains about 15,000 clones, 80% to 90% of which appear only once. What was sequenced was peripheral blood. This chain joins TRBV11-1 and TRBJ2-1; 8 positions agree with TRBD2. This TCR came from a man aged 65 to 79 in a cohort sampled during active COVID-19. CDR3 loop: CASSPGGRESYNEQFF. Here the CDR3 DNA reads TGTGCCAGCAGCCCGGGGGGGCGAGAGTCCTACAATGAGCAGTTCTTC.